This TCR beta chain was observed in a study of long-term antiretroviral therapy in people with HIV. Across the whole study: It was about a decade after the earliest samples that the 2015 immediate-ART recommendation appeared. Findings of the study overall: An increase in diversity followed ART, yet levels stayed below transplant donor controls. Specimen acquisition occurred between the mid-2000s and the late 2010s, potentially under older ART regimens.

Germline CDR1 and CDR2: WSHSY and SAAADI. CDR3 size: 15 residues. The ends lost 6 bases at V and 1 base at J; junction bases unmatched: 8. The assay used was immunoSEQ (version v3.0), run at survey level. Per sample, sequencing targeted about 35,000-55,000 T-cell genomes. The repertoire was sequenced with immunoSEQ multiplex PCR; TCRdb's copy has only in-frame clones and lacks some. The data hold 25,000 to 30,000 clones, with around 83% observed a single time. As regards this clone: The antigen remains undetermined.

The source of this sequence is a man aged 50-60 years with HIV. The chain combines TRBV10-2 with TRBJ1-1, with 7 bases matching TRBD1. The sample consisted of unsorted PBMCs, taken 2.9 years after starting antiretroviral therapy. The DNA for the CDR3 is TGCGCCAGCAGAGCCGGGACAGCTAAGAACACTGAAGCTTTCTTT. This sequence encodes CASRAGTAKNTEAFF.